The entry that follows covers one T cell receptor beta chain sequence. Its antigen is not known. The sample comes from a study of shared clonotypes between healthy human individuals. General observations from the study: Estimated clonotype richness was generally higher in naive than memory subsets.

At the deep level, the assay was run. The material for each subset, its genomic DNA, was split evenly across several immunoSEQ plates. Profiled with immunoSEQ multiplex PCR; TCRdb holds only in-frame clones, not every one. The table has roughly 2 million clones, 90% to 96% seen once. CDR3 length: 15 amino acids. V shed 2 bases and J 5 bases; nucleotides not matched to a gene: 3. From germline, CDR1 is MGHRA and CDR2 YSYEKL. The donors were all Caucasian adults (living in Nashville, Tennessee). Sequenced: naive CD4+ T cells sorted from blood. This sample's subset: CD45RA+ positively selected. This receptor was taken from a young man in good health. The rearrangement uses TRBV4-1 and TRBJ1-6, with 7 bases fitting TRBD1. Here the CDR3 DNA reads TGCGCCAGCAGCCAAAGGGGACAGAATAATTCACCCCTCCACTTT. It yields the protein CASSQRGQNNSPLHF.